The 2 T cell receptor beta chains in this list originate from one sample, sequenced in a study of shared T cell receptors in the human thymus. Profiled with immunoSEQ multiplex PCR; TCRdb holds only in-frame clones, not every one. This table holds 600,000 to 900,000 clones, 70% to 90% found once. These data were also filed under a second study, of human thymus T cells.

Sequenced sample: thymocytes. The receptor source for this set is a girl less than two years old with a congenital heart defect.

CDR3 sequence: CAWSVRTEPNYGYTF. CDR3 coding DNA: TGTGCCTGGAGTGTACGCACAGAACCTAACTATGGCTACACCTTC. This chain connects TRBV30 to TRBJ1-2; no reliable D call. Deletions cut 0 bases from V and 0 bases from J, with 11 bases between. The CDR3 extends over 15 amino acids. Germline assignment: CDR1 GTSNPN and CDR2 SVGIG (reference sequence).

The chain joins TRBV10-3 to TRBJ2-3; D perhaps matches TRBD2 (6 bases). Germline-derived CDR1 and CDR2 are ENHRY and SYGVKD. Trimming removed 0 bases from V and 2 bases from J, with 15 bases in between. The CDR3 is 17 amino acids. The CDR3 region has the DNA TGTGCCATCAGTGAGTCGTCGAGGCGGGGTACCACAGATACGCAGTATTTT. Translation gives CAISESSRRGTTDTQYF.